A selection of T cell receptor beta chains follows, all from one sample in a study of blood T cell repertoires in COVID-19. Sequencing was performed with immunoSEQ multiplex PCR; in TCRdb, only in-frame clones are kept and a portion is missing. The sample holds around 300,000 clones, around 90% seen once. Sequences were obtained from peripheral blood. The receptors come from a young man with active or convalescent COVID-19. CDR3s include the opening cysteine and the closing phenylalanine or tryptophan.

J gene: TRBJ1-1; V gene: TRBV7-9; CDR3 protein: CASSPVRGGTEAFF
J gene: TRBJ2-1; V gene: TRBV5-5; CDR3 protein: CASSLQDNEQFF
J gene: TRBJ1-2; V gene: TRBV11-2; CDR3 protein: CASSSPGIANYGYTF
J gene: TRBJ2-5; V gene: TRBV19; CDR3 protein: CASSPFLDSSGETQYF
J gene: TRBJ2-6; V gene: TRBV9; CDR3 protein: CASSTQTGPGANVLTF
J gene: TRBJ1-5; V gene: TRBV9; CDR3 protein: CASSLSGKPRQPQHF
J gene: TRBJ2-7; V gene: TRBV7-2; CDR3 protein: CASSPSSYEQYF
J gene: TRBJ1-5; V gene: TRBV2; CDR3 protein: CASSANRGGGPQHF
J gene: TRBJ2-4; V gene: TRBV21-1; CDR3 protein: CASNPDWPGAKNIQYF
J gene: TRBJ2-2; V gene: TRBV7-3; CDR3 protein: CASSTQGRPIGTGELFF
J gene: TRBJ2-1; V gene: TRBV7-9; CDR3 protein: CASSLLRGGYNEQFF
J gene: TRBJ2-7; V gene: TRBV10-1; CDR3 protein: CASSEMDRGSLHEQYF
J gene: TRBJ2-5; V gene: TRBV6-2/TRBV6-3; CDR3 protein: CASSYDRGRETQYF
J gene: TRBJ2-2; V gene: TRBV4-3; CDR3 protein: CASSGGSRNTGELFF